These T cell receptor beta chains were read from a single sample in a study of T cells in Graves' hyperthyroidism and ophthalmopathy. TCRdb re-derived calls from the multiplex PCR reads in MiXCR, one entry per CDR3 protein. The sample has 750,000 to 950,000 distinct CDR3 sequences, roughly 40% seen once. The sample was blood. The receptors were sampled from a young man with Graves' hyperthyroidism. Each CDR3 is given with its conserved first and last residue. Only some rows state a clone size, as once, few, many or a class for expanded clones.

clone_size v_call cdr3_aa
. TRBV9 CASSAHPNEKLFF
many TRBV7-9 CASSWTGTGMSYTF
few TRBV20-1 CSARALDDSYEQYF
. TRBV5-1 CASRPGTAVSYEQYF
many TRBV7-9 CASSLVQPEAFF
. TRBV7-9 CAGYGAGYGNTIYF
many TRBV7-2 CASSPGTVQPQHF
. TRBV6-5 CASTLAGSPYEQYF
. TRBV25-1 CASSEYATDNSPLHF
. TRBV7-9 CASSPSSLHVYEQYF
. TRBV10-3 CAVQPKTGELFF
many TRBV7-3 CASSLLGPGETQYF
few TRBV19 CASKVVAGAYEQYF
. TRBV29-1 CSPRQGTEGANVLTF
many TRBV10-3 CAISVHLGRLHYGYTF
. TRBV7-2 CASSTGQGLPRETQYF
few TRBV13 CASSLEAEEKAEAFF
many TRBV29-1 CSVGPIGFRSNYGYTF
. TRBV7-9 CASSHPGTSQETQYF
few TRBV7-6 CASSQGTSGGYEQYF
. TRBV6-1 CASRTSSRIEQYF
. TRBV20-1 CSARDGDSYYGYTF